Listed below are T cell receptor beta chains from one sample, sequenced in a study of cytomegalovirus exposure and HLA in healthy donors. Generated by immunoSEQ multiplex PCR, the TCRdb table keeps only in-frame clones and is missing some. The sample consists of about 120,000 clones, roughly 75% of them appearing once. Material: PBMCs. Source of these receptors: a woman aged 45-65 years in good health and CMV-seronegative. Each CDR3 is given with its conserved first and last residue. A D gene is named only where the DNA matches it firmly. Some rows have no size entry. The others give once, few or many, or a class for an expanded clone.

D	V	size	J	CDR3	DNA
TRBD2	TRBV7-8	-	TRBJ2-1	CASSAVVPSGNNEQFF	TGTGCCAGCAGCGCAGTGGTTCCTAGCGGAAACAATGAGCAGTTCTTC
-	TRBV7-9	few	TRBJ2-7	CASSSPQAGYEQYF	TGTGCCAGCAGCTCCCCGCAGGCGGGGTACGAGCAGTACTTC
TRBD2	TRBV5-1	-	TRBJ2-1	CASTRRASGSFNEQFF	TGCGCCAGCACTCGAAGAGCTAGCGGGAGTTTTAATGAGCAGTTCTTC
TRBD1	TRBV7-6	-	TRBJ1-2	CASSTRTGANYGYTF	TGTGCCAGCAGCACCAGGACAGGAGCTAACTATGGCTACACCTTC
TRBD1	TRBV7-2	-	TRBJ2-7	CASSLAGTGTYEQYF	TGTGCCAGCAGCTTAGCAGGGACAGGCACATACGAGCAGTACTTC
TRBD2	TRBV15	-	TRBJ2-7	CATSRGLAGIYEQYF	TGTGCCACCAGCAGAGGACTAGCGGGGATATACGAGCAGTACTTC
TRBD1	TRBV7-9	many	TRBJ1-5	CASSGRQGGAGSNQPQHF	TGTGCCAGCAGCGGTAGACAGGGAGGCGCGGGAAGCAATCAGCCCCAGCATTTT
TRBD2	TRBV6-1	-	TRBJ2-2	CASSEARRGGVDTGELFF	TGTGCCAGCAGTGAAGCGCGCCGGGGGGGAGTAGACACCGGGGAGCTGTTTTTT
-	TRBV6-5	-	TRBJ1-1	CATEQREDTEAFF	TGTGCCACTGAACAGAGGGAGGACACTGAAGCTTTCTTT
-	TRBV5-6	-	TRBJ1-2	CASSFRYVSYGYTF	TGTGCCAGCAGCTTTCGGTATGTCTCCTATGGCTACACCTTC
TRBD2	TRBV30	-	TRBJ2-1	CAWRPPGYSGRAYNEQFF	TGTGCCTGGAGGCCGCCAGGCTATAGCGGGAGGGCCTACAATGAGCAGTTCTTC
TRBD2	TRBV10-3	few	TRBJ2-5	CAISESIAGETQYF	TGTGCCATCAGTGAGTCTATAGCGGGAGAGACCCAGTACTTC
TRBD1	TRBV9	once	TRBJ2-1	CASSSRDRTYNEQFF	TGTGCCAGCAGCTCCCGGGACAGGACCTACAATGAGCAGTTCTTC
-	TRBV4-1	-	TRBJ1-5	CASSHVLGPQHF	TGCGCCAGCAGCCATGTCCTCGGGCCCCAGCATTTT
-	TRBV7-5	few	TRBJ2-1	CARSLVNSHPNEQFF	TGTGCCAGAAGCTTAGTTAACAGCCATCCCAATGAGCAGTTCTTC
-	TRBV6-1	-	TRBJ2-5	CASRPTLREQYF	TGTGCCAGCAGGCCCACTTTACGGGAGCAGTACTTC
TRBD1	TRBV29-1	-	TRBJ2-7	CSGRDRVNEQYF	TGCAGCGGCCGGGACAGGGTTAACGAGCAGTACTTC
-	TRBV4-2	few	TRBJ2-3	CASSQERTLSTDTQYF	TGTGCCAGCAGCCAAGAGCGCACGTTGAGCACAGATACGCAGTATTTT
-	TRBV15	-	TRBJ1-2	CATSGGSNYGYTF	TGTGCCACCAGCGGGGGGAGTAACTATGGCTACACCTTC
-	TRBV4-2	few	TRBJ2-2	CASSQEESLANTGELFF	TGTGCCAGCAGCCAAGAAGAGTCGCTCGCGAACACCGGGGAGCTGTTTTTT
-	TRBV14	-	TRBJ1-2	CASSQDPVIYGYTF	TGTGCCAGCAGCCAAGATCCGGTTATTTATGGCTACACCTTC
TRBD1	TRBV28	-	TRBJ1-4	CASSPLGQGTTNEKLFF	TGTGCCAGCAGTCCCCTGGGACAGGGAACCACTAATGAAAAACTGTTTTTT
-	TRBV29-1	-	TRBJ2-1	CSVEEVPEGEQFF	TGCAGCGTTGAAGAGGTACCCGAGGGTGAGCAGTTCTTC
TRBD1	TRBV28	-	TRBJ2-7	CASRTGSPYEQYF	TGTGCCAGCAGGACAGGGTCCCCCTACGAGCAGTACTTC
TRBD1	TRBV10-3	-	TRBJ2-1	CAIHGTGEMVNEQFF	TGTGCCATACACGGGACAGGAGAGATGGTCAATGAGCAGTTCTTC
TRBD1	TRBV27	-	TRBJ1-1	CASNPGDRGTEAFF	TGTGCCAGCAACCCCGGGGACAGAGGAACTGAAGCTTTCTTT
-	TRBV6-1	-	TRBJ1-4	CASSEYQVNEKLFF	TGTGCCAGCAGTGAATACCAGGTCAATGAAAAACTGTTTTTT
-	TRBV7-9	-	TRBJ1-2	CSSSLVEQGYTF	TGTTCCAGCAGCTTAGTGGAACAGGGCTACACCTTC
TRBD1	TRBV6-4	-	TRBJ1-2	CASSETGQGVPYGYTF	TGTGCCAGCAGTGAAACAGGGCAGGGGGTTCCCTATGGCTACACCTTC
-	TRBV5-6	-	TRBJ2-7	CASSSSGPYEQYF	TGTGCCAGCAGCTCCAGCGGGCCCTACGAGCAGTACTTC
-	TRBV30	-	TRBJ1-2	CAWVRGWGYTF	TGTGCCTGGGTCAGGGGTTGGGGCTACACCTTC
TRBD2	TRBV5-1	-	TRBJ2-5	CASSLGLAGGPGETQYF	TGCGCCAGCAGCTTGGGTCTAGCGGGAGGGCCGGGAGAGACCCAGTACTTC
TRBD2	TRBV30	once	TRBJ2-1	CAWGFGTSGSNEQFF	TGTGCCTGGGGCTTCGGGACTAGCGGGAGCAATGAGCAGTTCTTC
-	TRBV10-3	-	TRBJ2-1	CAISDVLASEQFF	TGTGCCATCAGTGACGTTCTAGCTAGTGAGCAGTTCTTC
TRBD1	TRBV9	once	TRBJ1-3	CASSAALRGQNTIYF	TGTGCCAGCAGCGCCGCTCTCAGGGGGCAAAACACCATATATTTT
-	TRBV7-9	-	TRBJ1-1	CASSFGEAFF	TGTGCCAGCAGCTTCGGTGAAGCTTTCTTT
-	TRBV7-2	-	TRBJ2-7	CASSSQGGPYGQYF	TGTGCCAGCAGTTCACAGGGCGGGCCCTACGGGCAGTACTTC
-	TRBV5-1	few	TRBJ1-5	CASSQDSNQPQHF	TGCGCCAGCAGCCAGGATAGCAATCAGCCCCAGCATTTT